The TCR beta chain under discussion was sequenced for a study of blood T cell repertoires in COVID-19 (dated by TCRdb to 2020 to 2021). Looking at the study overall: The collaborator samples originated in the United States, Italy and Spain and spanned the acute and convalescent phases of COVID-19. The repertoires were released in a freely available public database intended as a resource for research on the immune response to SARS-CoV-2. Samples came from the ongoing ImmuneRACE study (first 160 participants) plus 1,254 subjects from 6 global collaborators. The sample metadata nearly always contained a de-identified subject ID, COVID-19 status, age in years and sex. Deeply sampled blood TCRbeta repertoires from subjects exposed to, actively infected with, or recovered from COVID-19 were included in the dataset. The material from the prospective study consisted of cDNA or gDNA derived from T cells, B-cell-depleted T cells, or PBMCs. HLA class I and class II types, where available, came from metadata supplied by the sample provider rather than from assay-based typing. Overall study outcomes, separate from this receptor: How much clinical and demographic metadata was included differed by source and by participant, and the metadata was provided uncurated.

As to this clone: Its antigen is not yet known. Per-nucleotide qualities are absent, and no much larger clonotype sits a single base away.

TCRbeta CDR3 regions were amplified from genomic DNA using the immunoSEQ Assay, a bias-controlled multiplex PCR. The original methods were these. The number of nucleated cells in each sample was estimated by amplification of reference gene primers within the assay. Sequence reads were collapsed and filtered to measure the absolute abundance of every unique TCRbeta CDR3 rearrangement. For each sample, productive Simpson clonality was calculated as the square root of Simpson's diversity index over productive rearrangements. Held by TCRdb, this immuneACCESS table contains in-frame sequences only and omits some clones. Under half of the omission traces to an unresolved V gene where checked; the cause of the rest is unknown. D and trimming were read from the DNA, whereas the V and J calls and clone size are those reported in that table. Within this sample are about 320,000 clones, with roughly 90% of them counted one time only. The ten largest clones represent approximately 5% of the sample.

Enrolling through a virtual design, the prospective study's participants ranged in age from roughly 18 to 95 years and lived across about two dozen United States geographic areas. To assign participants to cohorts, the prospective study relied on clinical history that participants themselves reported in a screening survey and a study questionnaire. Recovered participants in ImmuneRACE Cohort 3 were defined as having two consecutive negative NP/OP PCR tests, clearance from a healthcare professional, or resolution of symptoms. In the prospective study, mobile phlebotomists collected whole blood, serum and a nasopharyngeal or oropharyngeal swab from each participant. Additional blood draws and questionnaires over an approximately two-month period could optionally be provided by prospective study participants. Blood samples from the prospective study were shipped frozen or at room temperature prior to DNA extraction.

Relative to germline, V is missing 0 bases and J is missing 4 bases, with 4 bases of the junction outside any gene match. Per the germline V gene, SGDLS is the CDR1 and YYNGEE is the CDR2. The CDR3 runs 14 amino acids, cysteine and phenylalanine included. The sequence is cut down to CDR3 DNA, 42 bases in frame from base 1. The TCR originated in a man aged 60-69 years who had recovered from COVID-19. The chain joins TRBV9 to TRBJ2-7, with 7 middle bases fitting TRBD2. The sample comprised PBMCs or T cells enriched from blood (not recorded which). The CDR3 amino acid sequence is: CASSVGEGIYEQYF. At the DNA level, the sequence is TGTGCCAGCAGCGTAGGGGAGGGGATTTACGAGCAGTACTTC.